The TCR beta chain described here comes from a study of T cells in Graves' hyperthyroidism and ophthalmopathy. Study results and caveats: Most expanded thyroid clonotypes above 0.001 recurred in blood.

Amplification targeted TCR beta CDR3 regions from RNA transcripts. HTBI primers were used for first-round RT-PCR of the TCR CDR3. TCRdb fed the multiplex PCR reads into MiXCR, producing one record per CDR3 protein. The table lists about 420,000 distinct CDR3 sequences, roughly 13% of them singletons, with 5.3% in the top ten. Disease duration under 2 months; hyperthyroidism patients were aged 18 to 65. Points on this clonotype: Its antigen is not known.

Germline assignment: CDR1 SEHNR and CDR2 FQNEAQ (reference sequence). V trimming: 2 bases; J trimming: 5 bases; junction bases outside the gene matches: 10. The CDR3 consists of 16 residues. The chain combines TRBV7-9 with TRBJ2-7; 9 bases fit TRBD1. Sequenced sample: blood. This receptor was taken from a woman aged 18-35 years with Graves' hyperthyroidism. In DNA form, the CDR3 reads TGTGCCAGCAGCTTATTTCTTGGGGGACAGGGCCACGAGCAGTACTTC. It translates to CASSLFLGGQGHEQYF. Full variable domain (rest looked up from reference TRBV7-9 and TRBJ2-7): DTGVSQNPRHKITKRGQNVTFRCDPISEHNRLYWYRQTLGQGPEFLTYFQNEAQLEKSRLLSDRFSAERPKGSFSTLEIQRTEQGDSAMYLCASSLFLGGQGHEQYFGPGTRLTVT.